The 19 T cell receptor beta chains reported below all come from one sample, sequenced in a study of blood T cell repertoires in COVID-19. TCRdb's table, derived via immunoSEQ multiplex PCR, lists solely in-frame clones and lacks some. The data show more than 60,000 clones, around 80% seen once. Sequenced sample: peripheral blood. The receptors originated from a man aged 45-65 years with COVID-19, enrolled during active disease.

CDR3 bases: TGTGCCAGTACGGGACTAAGCCGCACAGATACGCAGTATTTT. This encodes CASTGLSRTDTQYF. This sequence joins TRBV11-2 and TRBJ2-3; 7 nucleotides line up with TRBD2. The CDR3 extends over 14 amino acids. J lost 1 base, V lost 9 bases, and 7 bases had no gene match. Germline V gene sequence: CDR1 SGHAT, CDR2 FQNNGV.

This rearrangement joins TRBV5-4 to TRBJ1-1; TRBD1 matches 10 bases. The CDR3 has 16 residues. Germline-derived CDR1 and CDR2 are SGHNT and YYREEE (reference sequence). V was pared by 0 bases and J by 4 bases, with 6 bases of the junction left unmatched. The CDR3 loop reads CASSLDRQGARTEAFF. The CDR3, as DNA: TGTGCCAGCAGCTTGGATCGACAGGGGGCGCGCACTGAAGCTTTCTTT.

J is TRBJ1-3 and V is TRBV5-4; 9 positions match TRBD1. J lost 7 bases, V lost 4 bases, and 6 bases had no gene match. The germline V gene has CDR1 SGHNT and CDR2 YYREEE (reference sequence). The CDR3 loop spans 14 amino acids. Written as DNA, the CDR3 is TGTGCCAGCAGCACGGGACAGGGACAGAACACCATATATTTT. This translates into CASSTGQGQNTIYF.

This clone came up a few times. The chain couples TRBV4-2 to TRBJ2-1; 10 nucleotides align to TRBD1. The germline CDR1 and CDR2 sequences are LGHNA and YNFKEQ. The CDR3 spans 14 residues. The ends lost 6 bases at V and 8 bases at J; junction bases unmatched: 7. Here the CDR3 reads CASSPGTGDDEQFF. CDR3 sequence (DNA): TGTGCCAGCAGTCCCGGGACAGGGGATGATGAGCAGTTCTTC.

This clone was detected once. The chain couples TRBV9 to TRBJ1-2; D unresolved. CDR1 and CDR2 (germline): SGDLS, YYNGEE. The CDR3 has 11 residues. V dropped 5 bases and J dropped 4 bases, with 6 bases sitting between them. The CDR3 DNA sequence: TGTGCCAGCAGTAGCGCCTATGGCTACACCTTC. Its translation is CASSSAYGYTF.

The rearrangement links TRBV2 to TRBJ2-1, with D maybe TRBD1 (6 bases). The CDR3 runs to 12 residues. The germline gives CDR1 SNHLY, CDR2 FYNNEI. The V gene lost 6 bases and the J gene lost 7 bases, with 10 bases spanning the gap. The CDR3 bases are TGTGCCAGCAGCCCCGACAGGAATGAGCAGTTCTTC. This codes for CASSPDRNEQFF.

This chain uses TRBV4-3 with TRBJ2-1, with D perhaps TRBD1 (6 bases). This CDR3 is built from 15 residues. Trimming removed 0 bases from V and 10 bases from J, with 16 bases in between. Germline V gene sequence: CDR1 LGHNA, CDR2 YSLEER. Here the CDR3 reads CASSQDWGPGAEQFF. The CDR3, as DNA: TGCGCCAGCAGCCAAGATTGGGGGCCGGGTGCGGAGCAGTTCTTC.

The chain is built from TRBV18 and TRBJ1-1; D gene unclear. Trimming cost V 2 bases and J 3 bases, with 10 bases left between them. The CDR3 is 14 residues long. Germline V gives CDR1 KGHSH, CDR2 LQKENI. The CDR3: CASSPMAADTEAFF. CDR3 bases: TGTGCCAGCTCACCAATGGCGGCGGACACTGAAGCTTTCTTT.

The chain employs TRBV5-4 and TRBJ2-1; 10 bases agree with TRBD2. The V segment lost 1 base and the J segment 15 bases; nucleotides outside the gene matches: 7. The CDR3 spans 13 residues. Germline V CDR1 and CDR2: SGHNT, YYREEE (reference sequence). CDR3 nucleotide sequence: TGTGCCAGCAGCTTGACGAGCGGGGGGGCCGTGTTCTTC. Translated, it gives CASSLTSGGAVFF.

V gene TRBV5-1 combines with J gene TRBJ2-1, with a possible D match to TRBD2 (6 bases). V lost 0 bases to trimming and J lost 1 base, with 11 bases between them. The CDR3 has 16 amino acids. Germline CDR1 SGHRS, CDR2 YFSETQ. The CDR3 here is CASSLAGRGSYNEQFF. The CDR3, as DNA: TGCGCCAGCAGCTTGGCGGGGCGGGGTTCCTACAATGAGCAGTTCTTC.

In its sample, this clone was seen once. The chain uses TRBV13 and TRBJ2-5; 9 bases are a match to TRBD2. V lost 10 bases to trimming and J lost 1 base; unmatched junction nucleotides: 7. The length of the CDR3 is 14 residues. Germline V gene lookup returns CDR1 PRHDT and CDR2 FYEKMQ (reference sequence). Here the CDR3 reads CATGAGGPQETQYF. The CDR3 DNA sequence: TGTGCCACAGGGGCGGGGGGGCCCCAAGAGACCCAGTACTTC. The whole variable domain, remainder taken from reference TRBV13 and TRBJ2-5, is AAGVIQSPRHLIKEKRETATLKCYPIPRHDTVYWYQQGPGQDPQFLISFYEKMQSDKGSIPDRFSAQQFSDYHSELNMSSLELGDSALYFCATGAGGPQETQYFGPGTRLLVL.

This clone was recorded only once. The chain's CDR3 is CASSGKARGTYNEQFF. The CDR3 DNA follows: TGTGCCAGCAGCGGTAAAGCTAGGGGGACCTACAATGAGCAGTTCTTC. V usage is TRBV5-4 and J usage is TRBJ2-1, with D perhaps matching TRBD1 (6 bases). CDR1 and CDR2 from the germline V gene are SGHNT and YYREEE (reference sequence). V dropped 4 bases and J dropped 2 bases, with 16 bases sitting between them. This CDR3 is built from 16 residues.

This rearrangement joins TRBV2 to TRBJ1-2, with no clear D. Germline V gives CDR1 SNHLY, CDR2 FYNNEI. The CDR3 is 13 residues long. V was cut by 6 bases and J by 2 bases, with 10 bases left in between. The CDR3 region is CASRGRMNYGYTF. The DNA of the CDR3 is TGTGCCAGCAGGGGGAGGATGAACTATGGCTACACCTTC.

The V call is TRBV5-4, the J call TRBJ2-7, with TRBD1 identical over 11 bases. This CDR3 comprises 16 residues. J gave up 5 bases and V 2 bases, and 9 bases lay outside the gene matches. Germline CDR1 and CDR2: SGHNT and YYREEE (reference sequence). CDR3 sequence: CASSLPGTGGWNEQYF. The CDR3 nucleotides are TGTGCCAGCAGCTTACCCGGGACAGGGGGATGGAACGAGCAGTACTTC.

The chain is built from TRBV12-3 or TRBV12-4 and TRBJ1-5, with TRBD1 identical over 8 bases. The CDR3 runs 13 residues. With V trimmed by 3 bases and J by 7 bases, 2 bases remained unmatched. This CDR3 is CASSLTGEQPQHF. In DNA, the CDR3 is TGTGCCAGCAGTTTGACAGGGGAACAGCCCCAGCATTTT.

This rearrangement joins TRBV7-8 to TRBJ2-5; possible D gene TRBD2, 5 bases. With 3 bases removed from V and 2 bases from J, the gap between germline ends came to 7 bases. This CDR3 spans 13 amino acids. CDR1 and CDR2 (germline): SGHVS, FQNEAQ. The chain's CDR3 is CASSLDSQETQYF. The CDR3 DNA reads as TGTGCCAGCAGCTTGGACTCACAAGAGACCCAGTACTTC.

This clone has just one count. The chain links TRBV7-2 to TRBJ2-3, with 11 bases fitting TRBD2. CDR3 length: 15 amino acids. Germline V gene data show CDR1 as SGHTA and CDR2 as FQGNSA. The V gene end was trimmed by 5 bases and the J gene end by 3 bases; junction bases not matched to a gene: 4. CDR3 residues: CASSLLAGVTDTQYF. In nucleotides, the CDR3 is TGTGCCAGCAGCCTACTAGCGGGGGTTACAGATACGCAGTATTTT.

V usage is TRBV29-1 and J usage is TRBJ2-5, with 7 bases aligning to TRBD1. The CDR3 has 12 amino acids. After removal of 7 bases from V and 2 bases from J, the junction contained 4 bases not matched to a gene. The V gene's germline CDR1 is SQVTM and CDR2 ANQGSEA. CDR3 sequence (DNA): TGCAGCGCCGGGACAGATCAAGAGACCCAGTACTTC. This translates into CSAGTDQETQYF. The entire variable domain, with the rest obtained from reference TRBV29-1 and TRBJ2-5, is as follows: SAVISQKPSRDICQRGTSLTIQCQVDSQVTMMFWYRQQPGQSLTLIATANQGSEATYESGFVIDKFPISRPNLTFSTLTVSNMSPEDSSIYLCSAGTDQETQYFGPGTRLLVL.

V gene TRBV3-1 (or the pseudogene TRBV3-2) combines with J gene TRBJ1-1, with D maybe TRBD1 (6 bases). This CDR3 has 16 amino acids. Trimming took 1 base from V and 1 from J, leaving 13 bases between them. Germline V gives CDR1 LGHDT, CDR2 YNNKEL (reference sequence). The chain's CDR3 is CASSQGEDSWNTEAFF. The DNA of the CDR3 is TGTGCCAGCAGCCAAGGAGAGGACAGCTGGAACACTGAAGCTTTCTTT.